Listed here are 31 T cell receptor beta chains from one sample, sequenced in a study of blood T cell repertoires in COVID-19. TCRdb's copy holds only in-frame clones and misses some; the assay was immunoSEQ multiplex PCR. Among around 250,000 clones listed, about 83% were seen once. The sequenced sample consisted of peripheral blood. These receptors all stem from a man aged 25-40 years who had recovered from COVID-19.

V and J are TRBV19 and TRBJ2-3; 13 bases fit TRBD2. The V gene end was trimmed by 4 bases and the J gene end by 0 bases; junction bases not matched to a gene: 4. Germline assignment: CDR1 LNHDA and CDR2 SQIVND (reference sequence). The CDR3 has 17 amino acids. CDR3 sequence (DNA): TGTGCCAGTAGTAGACTAGCGGGGGGCACTAGCACAGATACGCAGTATTTT. This encodes CASSRLAGGTSTDTQYF.

This chain connects TRBV7-9 to TRBJ1-2; D is uncertain. This CDR3 is 13 amino acids long. Germline V gives CDR1 SEHNR, CDR2 FQNEAQ (reference sequence). V lost 4 bases and J lost 5, with 11 bases in between. CDR3 sequence (DNA): TGTGCCAGCAGCTCTTCGGCGGTGTATGGCTACACCTTC. Residues: CASSSSAVYGYTF.

The CDR3 here is CASSSGTGEQYV. The CDR3 region has the DNA TGTGCCAGCAGCTCGGGGACTGGCGAGCAGTACGTC. The J gene is TRBJ2-7, the V gene TRBV7-9, with D perhaps matching TRBD2 (6 bases). From germline, CDR1 is SEHNR and CDR2 FQNEAQ (reference sequence). Trimming shortened V by 4 bases and J by 6 bases, and 10 bases separated the two germline ends. This CDR3 comprises 12 residues.

This clone appeared once. CDR3 nucleotide sequence: TGTGCCAGCAGCTTTGAGACGACCAGGAAACGGGGCTACACCTTC. Translating it yields CASSFETTRKRGYTF. V usage is TRBV7-9 and J usage is TRBJ1-2; no firm D call. The CDR3 is 15 amino acids. Deletions cut 3 bases from V and 8 bases from J, with 19 bases between. The germline V gene has CDR1 SEHNR and CDR2 FQNEAQ (reference sequence).

V is TRBV6-4 and J is TRBJ2-7; 7 bases agree with TRBD1. Germline CDR1 MRHNA, CDR2 SNTAGT. The CDR3 covers 16 residues. The ends lost 0 bases at V and 0 bases at J; junction bases unmatched: 5. Here the CDR3 reads CASSDSGTASSYEQYV. In DNA form, the CDR3 reads TGTGCCAGCAGTGACTCCGGGACAGCGAGCTCCTACGAGCAGTACGTC.

This clone occurred a few times. The V and J genes are TRBV5-4 and TRBJ1-3; D gene unclear. Germline values: CDR1 SGHNT, CDR2 YYREEE (reference sequence). V lost 0 bases to trimming and J lost 4 bases, with 11 bases between them. This CDR3 is built from 15 residues. Written as DNA, the CDR3 is TGTGCCAGCAGCTTGGATCAGGCAACGGGAAACACCATATATTTT. Translating gives CASSLDQATGNTIYF.

This chain uses TRBV2 with TRBJ2-3, with 9 nucleotides matching TRBD2. The CDR3 extends over 15 amino acids. CDR1 is SNHLY, CDR2 FYNNEI, per germline. J gave up 4 bases and V 8 bases, and 10 bases lay outside the gene matches. CDR3 sequence reads: CASLALAGGPDTQYF. In DNA form, the CDR3 reads TGTGCCAGCCTCGCCTTGGCGGGGGGGCCAGATACGCAGTATTTT. Variable domain in full (rest from reference TRBV2 and TRBJ2-3): EPEVTQTPSHQVTQMGQEVILRCVPISNHLYFYWYRQILGQKVEFLVSFYNNEISEKSEIFDDQFSVERPDGSNFTLKIRSTKLEDSAMYFCASLALAGGPDTQYFGPGTRLTVL.

This sequence joins TRBV4-2 and TRBJ1-1, with D possibly matching TRBD1 (6 bases). V dropped 4 bases and J dropped 1 base, with 10 bases sitting between them. In germline, CDR1 is LGHNA, CDR2 YNFKEQ. This CDR3 contains 14 residues. The CDR3 region has the DNA TGTGCCAGCAGCCTTACAGGGACGAACACTGAAGCTTTCTTT. Translation: CASSLTGTNTEAFF.

This clone was observed a few times. The chain recombines TRBV6-4 with TRBJ2-1; tentatively, D is TRBD1 (6 bases). Germline CDR1 and CDR2: MRHNA and SNTAGT. V shed 3 bases and J shed 0 bases, with 9 bases lying between them. The CDR3 is 15 residues long. CDR3 amino acids: CASSELGGSYNEQFF. For the CDR3, the DNA is TGTGCCAGCAGTGAATTAGGGGGCTCCTACAATGAGCAGTTCTTC.

The CDR3 coding sequence is TGTGCCAGCAGCTCCGCGACAGGGGCTGAGCAGTACGTC. It yields the protein CASSSATGAEQYV. The rearrangement uses TRBV5-6 and TRBJ2-7; 8 bases are a match to TRBD1. Trimming at V came to 3 bases and at J to 7 bases, leaving 6 bases not matched to a gene. This CDR3 contains 13 residues. CDR1 SGHDT and CDR2 YYEEEE come from the germline V gene.

Only one count was recorded for this clone. This chain links TRBV19 with TRBJ2-2; D gene uncertain. Per the germline V gene, CDR1 is LNHDA and CDR2 is SQIVND (reference sequence). The V end was cut by 7 bases, the J end by 0 bases, with 9 bases between. CDR3 length equals 14 residues. CDR3 sequence (DNA): TGTGCCAGTACGAGCCTAGCGAACACCGGGGAGCTGTTTTTT. Its translation is CASTSLANTGELFF. The full variable domain, its missing parts supplied by reference TRBV19 and TRBJ2-2, is DGGITQSPKYLFRKEGQNVTLSCEQNLNHDAMYWYRQDPGQGLRLIYYSQIVNDFQKGDIAEGYSVSREKKESFPLTVTSAQKNPTAFYLCASTSLANTGELFFGEGSRLTVL.

The chain is built from TRBV5-4 and TRBJ1-1, with unresolved D. This CDR3 has 12 amino acids. Germline CDR1 reads SGHNT; CDR2 reads YYREEE (reference sequence). Trimming removed 0 bases from V and 4 bases from J, with 4 bases in between. CDR3 loop: CASSLDLTEAFF. The CDR3 DNA reads TGTGCCAGCAGCTTGGATCTCACTGAAGCTTTCTTT.

This chain connects TRBV15 to TRBJ1-4, with D hard to call. Per germline, CDR1 LNHNV and CDR2 YYDKDF (reference sequence). The CDR3 is 16 residues long. Trimming removed 0 bases at V and 3 bases at J, with 11 bases between. CDR3 sequence reads: CATSRDSVGANEKLFF. The CDR3 DNA follows: TGTGCCACCAGCAGAGATTCGGTTGGAGCTAATGAAAAACTGTTTTTT.

For the CDR3, the DNA is TGTGCCAGCGCCCGGGCGGGGGCATCCTACAATGAGCAGTTCTTC. Translation gives CASARAGASYNEQFF. The genes are TRBV18 and TRBJ2-1, with D possibly matching TRBD2 (7 bases). Deletions cut 8 bases from V and 1 base from J, with 15 bases between. CDR3 size: 15 residues. Germline CDR1 KGHSH, CDR2 LQKENI.

The rearrangement joins TRBV19 to TRBJ2-5, with 9 nucleotides matching TRBD1. Germline loops: CDR1 LNHDA, CDR2 SQIVND (reference sequence). Losses at the gene ends were 7 bases for V and 5 bases for J; bases not matched to a gene: 5. The CDR3 is 13 residues long. CDR3 sequence: CASTTGGAETQYF. The CDR3 DNA is TGTGCCAGTACTACAGGGGGCGCGGAGACCCAGTACTTC.

This clone was found once. The chain is built from TRBV13 and TRBJ1-2; D gene uncertain. Trimming pared 3 bases from V and 0 bases from J, leaving 8 bases between. The V gene's germline CDR1 is PRHDT and CDR2 FYEKMQ (reference sequence). This CDR3 has 14 amino acids. The CDR3 DNA reads as TGTGCCAGCAGCTTGGCCAGGCCTAACTATGGCTACACCTTC. This codes for CASSLARPNYGYTF.

Remarks on this clone: In the same sample, other DNA sequences code for this CDR3. The gene calls are TRBV5-6 and TRBJ2-5, with a tentative D call TRBD2 (5 bases). V was trimmed by 4 bases and J by 2 bases, leaving 15 bases between them. In germline, CDR1 is SGHDT, CDR2 YYEEEE. There are 15 residues in the CDR3. The CDR3 nucleotides are TGTGCCAGCAGCCTCGGGCCGGCGGGTCAAGAGACCCAGTACTTC. This sequence encodes CASSLGPAGQETQYF. Full variable domain (remainder filled in from reference TRBV5-6 and TRBJ2-5): DAGVTQSPTHLIKTRGQQVTLRCSPKSGHDTVSWYQQALGQGPQFIFQYYEEEERQRGNFPDRFSGHQFPNYSSELNVNALLLGDSALYLCASSLGPAGQETQYFGPGTRLLVL.

The chain has TRBV5-6 and TRBJ1-2; possible D gene TRBD1, 5 bases. V lost 4 bases to trimming and J lost 5 bases, with 9 bases between them. CDR3 size: 12 residues. CDR1 and CDR2 from the germline V gene are SGHDT and YYEEEE. CDR3 DNA: TGTGCCAGCAGCCAAGGGGTTTATGGCTACACCTTC. Translating it yields CASSQGVYGYTF.

The J gene is TRBJ2-3, the V gene TRBV6-2 or TRBV6-3; 7 bases are a match to TRBD2. CDR1 and CDR2 from the germline V gene are MNHEY and SVGEGT. V was clipped by 5 bases and J by 5 bases; unmatched bases: 10. This CDR3 comprises 15 residues. In nucleotides, the CDR3 is TGTGCCAGCAGTCCCAGTCACGGGAGGTTAGATACGCAGTATTTT. Amino acid sequence: CASSPSHGRLDTQYF.

V and J are TRBV9 and TRBJ2-7; 11 bases line up with TRBD1. The germline gives CDR1 SGDLS, CDR2 YYNGEE. With 4 bases clipped from V and 7 bases from J, the junction kept 13 bases outside the gene matches. The CDR3 totals 16 residues. The CDR3 protein is CASSLLGTGGRDEQYF. CDR3 nucleotides: TGTGCCAGCAGCCTCCTTGGGACAGGGGGTCGTGATGAGCAGTACTTC.

This sequence joins TRBV25-1 and TRBJ1-6; D uncertain. This CDR3 is 13 amino acids long. Trimming cost V 4 bases and J 6 bases, with 7 bases left between them. Germline V gene data show CDR1 as MGHDK and CDR2 as SYGVNS. CDR3 in DNA: TGTGCCAGCAGTGCTTTAGCTAATTCACCCCTCCACTTT. This translates into CASSALANSPLHF.

The rearrangement links TRBV25-1 to TRBJ1-6; D remains ambiguous. The V end lost 5 bases, the J end lost 14 bases, and 10 bases lay between the germline ends. Per the germline V gene, CDR1 is MGHDK and CDR2 is SYGVNS. The CDR3 spans 11 residues. The CDR3 is CASSSTGTLHF. The CDR3 nucleotides are TGTGCCAGCAGTAGCACGGGGACCCTCCACTTT. Using reference TRBV25-1 and TRBJ1-6 for the parts outside the CDR3, the full variable domain is EADIYQTPRYLVIGTGKKITLECSQTMGHDKMYWYQQDPGMELHLIHYSYGVNSTEKGDLSSESTVSRIRTEHFPLTLESARPSHTSQYLCASSSTGTLHFGNGTRLTVT.

The chain uses TRBV6-6 and TRBJ1-2; a weak D match, TRBD1 (5 bases). The CDR3 length is 15 residues. Germline CDR1 is MNHNY and CDR2 is SVGAGI (reference sequence). V lost 0 bases, J lost 7 bases, and 15 bases lay in between. CDR3 amino acids: CASSYSQGNLGGYTF. CDR3 sequence (DNA): TGTGCCAGCAGTTACTCTCAGGGTAACTTAGGTGGCTACACCTTC.

CDR3 sequence reads: CASSQPPGTGGYRFNEQFF. CDR3 in DNA: TGCGCCAGCAGCCAACCTCCTGGGACAGGGGGCTACCGCTTCAATGAGCAGTTCTTC. The rearrangement joins TRBV4-1 to TRBJ2-1; 12 bases match TRBD1. Germline CDR1 is MGHRA and CDR2 is YSYEKL. This CDR3 has 19 amino acids. Losses at the gene ends were 2 bases for V and 6 bases for J; bases not matched to a gene: 14.

The CDR3 here is CASLVGAYGNTIYF. The DNA of the CDR3 is TGTGCCAGCCTCGTGGGGGCGTACGGAAACACCATATATTTT. This chain links TRBV2 with TRBJ1-3, with D tentatively TRBD1 (6 bases). Germline CDR1 SNHLY, CDR2 FYNNEI. The CDR3 extends over 14 amino acids. V was cut by 8 bases and J by 4 bases, with 15 bases left in between.

The chain combines TRBV9 with TRBJ2-1, with 8 bases aligning to TRBD2. The CDR3 runs 15 residues. Germline CDR1 and CDR2: SGDLS and YYNGEE. V lost 3 bases to trimming and J lost 4 bases; unmatched junction nucleotides: 6. The DNA for the CDR3 is TGTGCCAGCAGCGCCAGACTAGCGCCGTACAATGAGCAGTTCTTC. Residues: CASSARLAPYNEQFF.

A note on this clone: Other DNA sequences in the sample encode the same CDR3. The chain links TRBV12-3 or TRBV12-4 to TRBJ2-1; 7 bases fit TRBD1. The CDR3 sequence is 13 residues long. The V gene end was trimmed by 3 bases and the J gene end by 6 bases; junction bases not matched to a gene: 2. The CDR3 spells CASSLGTVNEQFF. The CDR3 DNA sequence: TGTGCCAGCAGTTTGGGGACAGTCAATGAGCAGTTCTTC.

This sequence joins TRBV9 and TRBJ2-2; the D is unclear. V lost 0 bases and J 4 bases, leaving 7 bases between the germline ends. The V gene's germline CDR1 is SGDLS and CDR2 YYNGEE. The CDR3 loop spans 14 amino acids. CDR3 in DNA: TGTGCCAGCAGCGTAGCTTACAGCACCGGGGAGCTGTTTTTT. Its translation is CASSVAYSTGELFF.

V usage is TRBV28 and J usage is TRBJ1-3, with 11 bases identical to TRBD1. This CDR3 is built from 17 residues. The V and J ends lost 6 bases and 2 bases, in that order; junction bases with no gene match: 9. Germline CDR1 and CDR2: MDHEN and SYDVKM. The CDR3 coding sequence is TGTGCCAGCAGCTATAGGACAGGGGGCCGGGCTGGAAACACCATATATTTT. This encodes CASSYRTGGRAGNTIYF.

The rearrangement links TRBV19 to TRBJ2-1; 9 positions agree with TRBD2. CDR3 size: 15 residues. CDR1 and CDR2 (germline): LNHDA, SQIVND (reference sequence). Losses at the gene ends were 6 bases for V and 4 bases for J; bases not matched to a gene: 7. CDR3 in DNA: TGTGCCAGTAGCCCGACTAGCGGAGGGTACAATGAGCAGTTCTTC. This gives the protein CASSPTSGGYNEQFF.

DNA of the CDR3: TGTGCCAGCTCACCAGCCCGGGATATGAACACTGAAGCTTTCTTT. Encoded protein: CASSPARDMNTEAFF. The chain recombines TRBV18 with TRBJ1-1; no reliable D call. The CDR3 totals 15 residues. The germline V gene encodes CDR1 KGHSH and CDR2 LQKENI. The germline V and J ends were trimmed by 2 bases and 0 bases, with 10 bases remaining between them.